Below, one T cell receptor (beta chain) is given with its context. This sample is drawn from a study of blood T cell repertoires in COVID-19. With 4 bases removed from V and 2 bases from J, the gap between germline ends came to 9 bases. Germline CDR1 reads SGHRS; CDR2 reads YFSETQ. This CDR3 spans 13 amino acids. In the authors' methods: For nucleated cells, counts were estimated from reference gene primer amplification. Clones were sequenced by immunoSEQ multiplex PCR, and TCRdb holds only the in-frame ones, with some missing. The V and J calls and the clone size are those of that table, but D and trimming were determined from the DNA. The data show approximately 250,000 clones, less than 95% seen once.

The sample consisted of PBMCs or T cells enriched from blood (not recorded which). The J gene is TRBJ1-1, the V gene TRBV5-1; perhaps TRBD1 as D (5 bases). The sequence was obtained from a man aged 35-49 years who had been exposed to COVID-19. The CDR3 sequence: CASSPRTNTEAFF. The CDR3 DNA follows: TGCGCCAGCAGCCCACGGACAAACACTGAAGCTTTCTTT.